This T cell receptor (beta chain) was sequenced for a study of blood T cell repertoires in COVID-19. This clone was picked up a small number of times. After removal of 0 bases from V and 7 bases from J, the junction contained 10 bases not matched to a gene. The CDR3 runs to 17 residues. The germline gives CDR1 LGHNA, CDR2 YNFKEQ. Study processing details: Reference gene primer amplification gave estimated nucleated cell counts. Sequencing used immunoSEQ multiplex PCR; TCRdb keeps in-frame clones, though not all of them. From that table come the V and J calls and clone size; the DNA was used to work out D and trimming. The profile shows 130,000 or so clones, 80% of them singletons.

The receptor comes from a man aged 55 to 69 with active or convalescent COVID-19. This chain uses TRBV4-2 with TRBJ1-2; TRBD1 matches at 11 bases. The sequenced material came from peripheral blood. DNA of the CDR3: TGTGCCAGCAGCCAAGATCTCGTCCGGACAGGGGGCTCTGGCTACACCTTC. It encodes CASSQDLVRTGGSGYTF.